Listed here are 22 T cell receptor beta chains from one sample, sequenced in a study of cytomegalovirus exposure and HLA in healthy donors. The study ran its PCR with 60 Vbeta and 13 Jbeta primers. This table comes from immunoSEQ multiplex PCR, and its TCRdb copy is limited to in-frame clones, with some not included. The sample yields around 240,000 clones, around 76% seen once. Sequenced material: PBMCs. These receptors all come from a woman aged 40 to 49 in good health and CMV-seropositive.

This chain connects TRBV6-5 to TRBJ2-7; possible D gene TRBD2, 6 bases. There are 15 residues in the CDR3. CDR1 is MNHEY, CDR2 SVGAGI, per germline. V lost 0 bases and J 2 bases, leaving 11 bases between the germline ends. Written as DNA, the CDR3 is TGTGCCAGCAGTTACTCGAACGCGGGGCCCTACGAGCAGTACTTC. Protein: CASSYSNAGPYEQYF.

This clone has a single count. J is TRBJ1-6 and V is TRBV2; the match to TRBD1 covers 7 bases. Germline V gene lookup returns CDR1 SNHLY and CDR2 FYNNEI. V was clipped by 6 bases and J by 6 bases; unmatched bases: 5. The CDR3 sequence is 14 residues long. This CDR3 reads CASRPDRVNSPLHF. CDR3 bases: TGTGCCAGCAGGCCAGACAGGGTTAATTCACCCCTCCACTTT.

The chain employs TRBV7-9 and TRBJ2-7, with D unclear. CDR1 SEHNR and CDR2 FQNEAQ come from the germline V gene (reference sequence). Trimming took off 3 bases at V and 4 bases at J, with 7 bases between the two ends. This CDR3 region has 12 residues. The CDR3 here is CASSFDKYEQYF. The DNA of the CDR3 is TGTGCCAGCAGCTTCGACAAGTACGAGCAGTACTTC.

J is TRBJ2-7 and V is TRBV27; D uncertain. This CDR3 has 13 amino acids. V was pared by 4 bases and J by 0 bases, with 7 bases between. Germline CDR1 is MNHEY and CDR2 is SMNVEV (reference sequence). The CDR3 DNA reads as TGTGCCAGCAGTTACTGGAGCTCCTACGAGCAGTACTTC. Translating it yields CASSYWSSYEQYF.

This chain uses TRBV28 with TRBJ2-6; D not certain. V was pared by 2 bases and J by 4 bases, with 12 bases between. Germline values: CDR1 MDHEN, CDR2 SYDVKM. The CDR3 sequence is 16 residues long. The CDR3 loop reads CASSLGIGFGANVLTF. CDR3 coding DNA: TGTGCCAGCAGTTTAGGTATCGGGTTCGGGGCCAACGTCCTGACTTTC.

The chain joins TRBV5-6 to TRBJ1-3; 9 positions match TRBD1. The CDR3 has 14 amino acids. Trimming at V came to 4 bases and at J to 2 bases, leaving 1 base not matched to a gene. Per germline, CDR1 SGHDT and CDR2 YYEEEE. CDR3 residues: CASSRTGAGNTIYF. For the CDR3, the DNA is TGTGCCAGCAGCCGGACAGGGGCTGGAAACACCATATATTTT.

This chain connects TRBV19 to TRBJ2-7; weak D call: TRBD1 (6 bases). This CDR3 has 14 residues. Germline V gene data show CDR1 as LNHDA and CDR2 as SQIVND (reference sequence). Trimming cost V 3 bases and J 2 bases, with 11 bases left between them. CDR3 amino acids: CASSIRDITYEQYF. The CDR3 DNA follows: TGTGCCAGTAGTATCCGGGACATCACCTACGAGCAGTACTTC.

V and J are TRBV5-1 and TRBJ2-3; 7 nucleotides line up with TRBD1. Losses at the gene ends were 0 bases for V and 0 bases for J; bases not matched to a gene: 7. Per germline, CDR1 SGHRS and CDR2 YFSETQ. This CDR3 is 17 amino acids long. CDR3 DNA sequence: TGCGCCAGCAGCTTGGATGGGACAGATCCTAGCACAGATACGCAGTATTTT. Residues: CASSLDGTDPSTDTQYF.

The chain recombines TRBV27 with TRBJ2-3; TRBD2 aligns across 7 bases. V lost 7 bases, J lost 1 base, and 2 bases stayed unmatched. Germline V lookup: CDR1 MNHEY, CDR2 SMNVEV (reference sequence). CDR3 length: 13 amino acids. The CDR3 reads CASKREGTDTQYF. CDR3 sequence (DNA): TGTGCCAGCAAACGGGAGGGCACAGATACGCAGTATTTT.

This clone has only one observation. The chain is built from TRBV19 and TRBJ2-2, with D possibly being TRBD1 (6 bases). V shed 6 bases and J shed 7 bases, with 21 bases lying between them. The length of the CDR3 is 16 residues. Germline V lookup: CDR1 LNHDA, CDR2 SQIVND (reference sequence). The CDR3 DNA is TGTGCCAGTAGATTCCCAAGCAGGGGTGGTGGCGGGGAGCTGTTTTTT. This encodes CASRFPSRGGGGELFF.

Here the CDR3 reads CASSLDRGTEAFF. CDR3 nucleotide sequence: TGTGCCAGCAGCCTGGACAGGGGAACTGAAGCTTTCTTT. This sequence joins TRBV7-6 and TRBJ1-1; the match to TRBD1 covers 9 bases. CDR1 is SGHVS, CDR2 FNYEAQ, per germline. This CDR3 contains 13 residues. The V segment lost 5 bases and the J segment 5 bases; nucleotides outside the gene matches: 3.

The chain is built from TRBV5-1 and TRBJ2-7, with D perhaps TRBD1 (6 bases). The CDR3 is 15 amino acids. Germline V CDR1 and CDR2: SGHRS, YFSETQ. V shed 3 bases and J shed 6 bases, with 19 bases lying between them. The DNA for the CDR3 is TGCGCCAGCAGCTCTACATCCTCAGGGGTAGGCGAGCAGTACTTC. This sequence encodes CASSSTSSGVGEQYF.

The V gene is TRBV5-1, the J gene TRBJ2-7, with 7 bases identical to TRBD1. The CDR3 is 13 amino acids. Per germline, CDR1 SGHRS and CDR2 YFSETQ. V trimming: 2 bases; J trimming: 5 bases; junction bases outside the gene matches: 4. This chain's CDR3 is CASSLDRANEQYF. The CDR3 DNA reads as TGCGCCAGCAGCTTAGACAGGGCCAACGAGCAGTACTTC.

The chain links TRBV29-1 to TRBJ2-5; 14 positions agree with TRBD2. The germline V gene encodes CDR1 SQVTM and CDR2 ANQGSEA. Trimming took 7 bases from V and 4 from J; bases not matched to a gene: 2. This CDR3 is built from 13 residues. The CDR3 sequence: CSAGLAGGETQYF. CDR3 bases: TGCAGCGCTGGACTAGCGGGGGGAGAGACCCAGTACTTC.

The chain carries TRBV14 and TRBJ1-5; D uncertain. Per the germline V gene, CDR1 is SGHDN and CDR2 is FVKESK. This CDR3 contains 12 residues. V was shortened by 2 bases and J by 4 bases, with 3 bases between the two germline ends. CDR3 region: CASSQLNQPQHF. The CDR3 nucleotides read TGTGCCAGCAGCCAACTAAATCAGCCCCAGCATTTT.

The chain couples TRBV5-6 to TRBJ2-5; 7 bases line up with TRBD1. Germline V gene data show CDR1 as SGHDT and CDR2 as YYEEEE. The CDR3 covers 17 residues. V lost 4 bases, J lost 0 bases, and 12 bases stayed unmatched. The DNA for the CDR3 is TGTGCCAGCAGCACCTACCGGGACAGTCCGTACCAAGAGACCCAGTACTTC. Its protein product is CASSTYRDSPYQETQYF.

A note on this clone: The sample carries other DNA sequences with the same CDR3. CDR3 sequence (DNA): TGTGCCAGTAGGGGACTAGCGGGAGGAGATACGCAGTATTTT. Protein product: CASRGLAGGDTQYF. J is TRBJ2-3 and V is TRBV19; 15 positions match TRBD2. Per the germline V gene, CDR1 is LNHDA and CDR2 is SQIVND (reference sequence). The CDR3 spans 14 residues. V gave up 6 bases and J gave up 5 bases; unmatched junction bases: 0.

V gene TRBV19 combines with J gene TRBJ2-6; no firm D call. The CDR3 contains 16 residues. Germline V gene lookup returns CDR1 LNHDA and CDR2 SQIVND (reference sequence). Deletions cut 5 bases from V and 0 bases from J, with 11 bases between. The CDR3 protein is CASSHTPSSGANVLTF. The CDR3 DNA sequence: TGTGCCAGTAGTCATACACCTTCCTCTGGGGCCAACGTCCTGACTTTC. Based on the CDR3 plus reference TRBV19 and TRBJ2-6, the full variable domain is DGGITQSPKYLFRKEGQNVTLSCEQNLNHDAMYWYRQDPGQGLRLIYYSQIVNDFQKGDIAEGYSVSREKKESFPLTVTSAQKNPTAFYLCASSHTPSSGANVLTFGAGSRLTVL.

The J gene is TRBJ1-2, the V gene TRBV19; 7 nucleotides line up with TRBD1. Trimming removed 4 bases from V and 5 bases from J; junction bases left unmatched: 4. This CDR3 has 13 residues. Looked up from germline, CDR1 is LNHDA and CDR2 is SQIVND (reference sequence). In DNA form, the CDR3 reads TGTGCCAGTAGTAGACAGGGCCTTTATGGCTACACCTTC. This gives the protein CASSRQGLYGYTF.

The chain links TRBV13 to TRBJ2-7; tentative D call: TRBD2 (5 bases). This CDR3 spans 14 amino acids. The germline CDR1 and CDR2 sequences are PRHDT and FYEKMQ (reference sequence). Trimming pared 4 bases from V and 2 bases from J, leaving 12 bases between. The CDR3 here is CASSSGVPAYEQYF. CDR3 DNA: TGTGCCAGCAGCTCCGGGGTGCCGGCCTACGAGCAGTACTTC.

The V and J genes are TRBV13 and TRBJ2-7; D possibly corresponds to TRBD1 (5 bases). V was shortened by 1 base and J by 4 bases, with 14 bases between the two germline ends. The CDR3 consists of 15 residues. The germline V gene has CDR1 PRHDT and CDR2 FYEKMQ (reference sequence). CDR3 protein: CASSLDPTEEYEQYF. The CDR3 DNA sequence: TGTGCCAGCAGCTTAGACCCGACAGAGGAATACGAGCAGTACTTC.

This chain links TRBV7-9 with TRBJ2-7, with D perhaps TRBD1 (6 bases). This CDR3 contains 11 residues. V shed 8 bases and J shed 3 bases, with 8 bases lying between them. The germline CDR1 and CDR2 sequences are SEHNR and FQNEAQ (reference sequence). The CDR3 coding sequence is TGTGCCAGCCAGGGGTACTACGAGCAGTACTTC. It yields the protein CASQGYYEQYF.